The 24 T cell receptor beta chains in this list originate from one sample, sequenced in a study of CDR3 diversity in severe acne. One entry per CDR3 protein results from TCRdb running MiXCR on the PCR reads. The sample includes some 90,000 distinct CDR3 sequences, under 55% of them seen just once. Sequencing was done on a sample of blood. The receptor set was obtained from a male donor with severe acne vulgaris.

This chain uses TRBV29-1 with TRBJ1-1; D is unclear. V shed 1 base and J shed 0 bases, with 12 bases lying between them. This CDR3 is built from 15 residues. From germline, CDR1 is SQVTM and CDR2 ANQGSEA. The CDR3 DNA reads TGCAGCGTTGAAGGGGTTAAGAGTTTGAACACTGAAGCTTTCTTT. This sequence encodes CSVEGVKSLNTEAFF.

The genes are TRBV2 and TRBJ1-3; D might be TRBD1 (5 bases). Germline V CDR1 and CDR2: SNHLY, FYNNEI. The ends were cut back, 3 bases at V and 0 bases at J, with 9 bases in the middle. CDR3 size: 15 residues. Here the CDR3 DNA reads TGTGCCAGCAGTGAGAGGGGCATCTCTGGAAACACCATATATTTT. This encodes CASSERGISGNTIYF.

Comment on this clonotype: With a much larger clone just one base away, this may be a read error. The CDR3 carries no conserved terminal phenylalanine or tryptophan, so it likely arises from a read error. This chain uses TRBV5-1 with TRBJ1-1; weak D call: TRBD1 (6 bases). V lost 0 bases and J 3 bases, leaving 9 bases between the germline ends. CDR1 and CDR2 from the germline V gene are SGHRS and YFSETQ. The CDR3 is 14 residues long. The CDR3, as DNA: TGCGCCAGCAGCTTGGTCAGGGGTGACACTGAAGCTTTCCTT. Its translation: CASSLVRGDTEAFL.

By proportion, this clonotype is medium-sized. This sequence joins TRBV19 and TRBJ1-2; 8 nucleotides align to TRBD1. The ends lost 9 bases at V and 4 bases at J; junction bases unmatched: 10. CDR1 and CDR2 from the germline V gene are LNHDA and SQIVND (reference sequence). The CDR3 spans 14 residues. CDR3 residues: CASNKGQAGYGYTF. The CDR3 DNA sequence: TGTGCCAGCAATAAGGGACAGGCTGGCTATGGCTACACCTTC.

As concerns this clonotype: It may be a read error: a sequence one base away is much more abundant. V and J are TRBV27 and TRBJ2-2; the D call may be TRBD1 or TRBD2 (5 bases each). The CDR3 loop spans 12 amino acids. Trimming left V 8 bases short and J 1 base short, with 5 bases between. Germline loops: CDR1 MNHEY, CDR2 SMNVEV (reference sequence). The CDR3 loop reads CASGGNTGELFF. The CDR3 coding sequence is TGTGCCAGCGGGGGGAACACCGGGGAGCTGTTTTTT.

This chain joins TRBV2 and TRBJ1-5; 8 bases are shared with TRBD1. This CDR3 comprises 12 residues. The J segment lost 11 bases and the V segment lost 10 bases, leaving 10 bases of the junction unmatched. The germline V gene has CDR1 SNHLY and CDR2 FYNNEI. CDR3 protein: CATDGQGETQHF. CDR3 DNA: TGTGCCACCGACGGACAGGGAGAGACCCAGCATTTT.

The CDR3 DNA reads as TGTGCCAGCAGCTTCGTGGATGGCTACACCTTC. As protein: CASSFVDGYTF. The rearrangement uses TRBV7-2 and TRBJ1-2; D not certain. CDR3 length: 11 residues. Trimming took off 3 bases at V and 6 bases at J, with 5 bases between the two ends. From germline, CDR1 is SGHTA and CDR2 FQGNSA.

This clonotype was seen repeatedly, ten times or more. V gene TRBV24-1 combines with J gene TRBJ2-1, with D perhaps being TRBD1 or TRBD2 (5 bases each). CDR3 length: 15 residues. CDR1 and CDR2 (germline): KGHDR, SFDVKD. V gave up 4 bases and J gave up 0 bases, with 9 bases separating them. This CDR3 is CATSEGRGSYNEQFF. CDR3 coding DNA: TGTGCCACCAGTGAGGGACGGGGCTCCTACAATGAGCAGTTCTTC.

The chain combines TRBV2 with TRBJ2-2, with no clear D. Trimming left V 4 bases short and J 1 base short, with 7 bases between. Germline V gene lookup returns CDR1 SNHLY and CDR2 FYNNEI. CDR3 length equals 14 residues. CDR3 residues: CASSVGLNTGELFF. The DNA for the CDR3 is TGTGCCAGCAGTGTGGGCCTGAACACCGGGGAGCTGTTTTTT.

The genes are TRBV7-8 and TRBJ1-4; D gene ambiguous. V was shortened by 2 bases and J by 10 bases, with 14 bases between the two germline ends. Germline CDR1 reads SGHVS; CDR2 reads FQNEAQ. This CDR3 is built from 14 residues. CDR3: CASSLTSEVGKLFF. In DNA form, the CDR3 reads TGTGCCAGCAGCTTAACGTCAGAGGTGGGAAAACTGTTTTTT. The full variable domain, with the rest looked up from reference TRBV7-8 and TRBJ1-4, is GAGVSQSPRYKVAKRGQDVALRCDPISGHVSLFWYQQALGQGPEFLTYFQNEAQLDKSGLPSDRFFAERPEGSVSTLKIQRTQQEDSAVYLCASSLTSEVGKLFFGSGTQLSVL.

The CDR3 DNA follows: TGTGCCAGCAGCTTGGATCGGGTTTCGGGAAACATTCAGTACTTC. It codes for CASSLDRVSGNIQYF. The chain recombines TRBV5-5 with TRBJ2-4; D is unresolved. The germline gives CDR1 SGHKS, CDR2 YYEKEE (reference sequence). The CDR3 runs to 15 residues. V was shortened by 0 bases and J by 6 bases, with 13 bases between the two germline ends.

The chain has TRBV28 and TRBJ2-1; 8 nucleotides align to TRBD1. V shed 7 bases and J 7 bases; nucleotides not matched to a gene: 15. The CDR3 covers 16 residues. From germline, CDR1 is MDHEN and CDR2 SYDVKM. The chain's CDR3 is CASTMGGRGLGNEQFF. In DNA, the CDR3 is TGTGCCAGCACCATGGGGGGCAGGGGGCTTGGTAATGAGCAGTTCTTC.

This clonotype has ten or more counts. The chain recombines TRBV20-1 with TRBJ1-4, with 7 bases matching TRBD1. CDR1 DFQATT and CDR2 SNEGSKA come from the germline V gene (reference sequence). V dropped 1 base and J dropped 5; count of bases not matched to a gene: 7. There are 15 residues in the CDR3. CDR3 in DNA: TGCAGTGCTAGAGCCGCGGGACAGCTCAATGAAAAACTGTTTTTT. It translates to CSARAAGQLNEKLFF.

In this sample, this clonotype turned up many times. The gene calls are TRBV30 and TRBJ2-7; D is unresolved. The CDR3 is 13 amino acids. V dropped 0 bases and J dropped 5 bases, with 11 bases sitting between them. From germline, CDR1 is GTSNPN and CDR2 SVGIG (reference sequence). The CDR3 nucleotides are TGTGCCTGGAGTGTACTAAGACTCAACGAGCAGTACTTC. Translated: CAWSVLRLNEQYF.

As to this clonotype: A much larger clone sits a single nucleotide away, making a read error possible. The V call is TRBV29-1, the J call TRBJ1-2; possibly TRBD1 for D (5 bases). There are 14 residues in the CDR3. Germline-derived CDR1 and CDR2 are SQVTM and ANQGSEA. Written as DNA, the CDR3 is TGCGGCGTTGAAGTAACGGGGACGGCCTATGGCTACACCTTC. It specifies CGVEVTGTAYGYTF.

There are a few counts of this clonotype. The rearrangement links TRBV2 to TRBJ1-5; perhaps TRBD1 as D (5 bases). The V gene lost 9 bases and the J gene lost 7 bases, with 7 bases spanning the gap. The CDR3 totals 10 residues. The germline V gene encodes CDR1 SNHLY and CDR2 FYNNEI. In nucleotides, the CDR3 is TGTGCCAGTGGGGGACAGCCCCAGCATTTT. It specifies CASGGQPQHF. The whole variable domain, filled in from reference TRBV2 and TRBJ1-5, reads EPEVTQTPSHQVTQMGQEVILRCVPISNHLYFYWYRQILGQKVEFLVSFYNNEISEKSEIFDDQFSVERPDGSNFTLKIRSTKLEDSAMYFCASGGQPQHFGDGTRLSIL.

The chain is built from TRBV20-1 and TRBJ1-1; D uncertain. Germline lookup yields CDR1 DFQATT and CDR2 SNEGSKA (reference sequence). V lost 7 bases to trimming and J lost 4 bases, with 25 bases between them. This CDR3 has 16 residues. CDR3 sequence: CSGKVRRSIMSTEAFF. CDR3 bases: TGCAGTGGGAAAGTAAGACGTAGCATTATGAGCACTGAAGCTTTCTTT.

The V gene is TRBV4-3, the J gene TRBJ2-3, with 12 positions matching TRBD2. The V segment lost 0 bases and the J segment 3 bases; nucleotides outside the gene matches: 13. There are 20 residues in the CDR3. CDR1 is LGHNA and CDR2 is YSLEER in the germline V gene. The CDR3 reads CASSQESPSGLAGNTDTQYF. CDR3 sequence (DNA): TGCGCCAGCAGCCAAGAGAGCCCATCTGGACTAGCGGGGAATACAGATACGCAGTATTTT.

To note about this clonotype: The junction departs from the called germline gene at one end, perhaps through a read error. J is TRBJ2-1 and V is TRBV29-1; the D gene is possibly TRBD2 (5 bases). The CDR3 loop spans 12 amino acids. In germline, CDR1 is SQVTM, CDR2 ANQGSEA. The DNA of the CDR3 is TGCAGCGTTGTGGACGTCGGGAATGGGCAGTTCTTC. Translation gives CSVVDVGNGQFF.

To note about this clonotype: Given a much more abundant clone one base away, this may be a read error. The chain is built from TRBV7-3 and TRBJ2-3; D is uncertain. From germline, CDR1 is SGHTA and CDR2 FQGTGA. CDR3 length: 15 amino acids. CDR3 coding DNA: TGCGCCAGCGCCCTAGAGCCTAGATACGCAGATACGCAGTATTTT. It specifies CASALEPRYADTQYF.

This clonotype has at least ten counts. The V gene is TRBV24-1, the J gene TRBJ2-3, with TRBD2 identical over 11 bases. Germline V gene sequence: CDR1 KGHDR, CDR2 SFDVKD. V dropped 4 bases and J dropped 0; count of bases not matched to a gene: 2. The CDR3 covers 16 residues. CDR3: CATSESSGRSTDTQYF. The CDR3 region has the DNA TGTGCCACCAGTGAATCTAGCGGGAGGAGCACAGATACGCAGTATTTT.

This clonotype was recorded many times. The gene calls are TRBV5-1 and TRBJ2-3; possible D gene TRBD2, 5 bases. The CDR3 is 15 amino acids. V gave up 0 bases and J gave up 6 bases, with 14 bases separating them. The germline gives CDR1 SGHRS, CDR2 YFSETQ. The CDR3 loop is CASSLGSRGADTQYF. In nucleotides, the CDR3 is TGCGCCAGCAGCTTGGGCTCCCGGGGAGCTGATACGCAGTATTTT.

CDR3 amino acids: CASSAGGASYEKLFF. DNA for the CDR3: TGTGCCAGCTCAGCCGGTGGGGCCTCGTATGAAAAACTGTTTTTT. V is TRBV18 and J is TRBJ1-4; D is possibly TRBD1 (5 bases). Germline assignment: CDR1 KGHSH and CDR2 LQKENI. V gave up 5 bases and J gave up 6 bases, with 16 bases separating them. This CDR3 is built from 15 residues.

V is TRBV6-1 and J is TRBJ2-7; 10 positions agree with TRBD1. J was trimmed by 0 bases and V by 8 bases; bases with no gene match: 7. The germline V gene encodes CDR1 MNHNS and CDR2 SASEGT. The length of the CDR3 is 15 residues. CDR3 residues: CASGHRDRGSYEQYF. DNA for the CDR3: TGTGCCAGCGGCCACCGGGACAGGGGCTCCTACGAGCAGTACTTC.